Presented here are 6 T cell receptor beta chains from one specimen sequenced in a study of cytomegalovirus exposure and HLA in healthy donors (dated by TCRdb to 2016 to 2017). Library creation used the immunoSEQ multiplex PCR assay. For the multiplex PCR, a mixture combining 60 forward primers for TCR Vbeta segments and 13 reverse primers for TCR Jbeta segments was used. TCRdb obtained this table from immuneACCESS and retained in-frame rearrangements with V and J assigned. These tables miss some clones; where compared with another copy, unresolved V genes account for less than half of the shortfall, and the remainder is unexplained. This sample's clone table shows about 140,000 clones. 0.9% to 1% of the sample goes to the ten largest clones. The material sequenced was PBMCs. The origin of the receptors is a male donor in good health and CMV-seronegative.

V gene TRBV11-3 combines with J gene TRBJ2-5; D might be TRBD1 (6 bases). Per the germline V gene, CDR1 is SGHNT and CDR2 is YENEEA. The CDR3 is made up of 16 amino acids. The V end lost 3 bases, the J end lost 5 bases, and 19 bases lay between the germline ends. This CDR3 reads CASSFGGRAKGETQYF. In nucleotides, the CDR3 is TGTGCCAGCAGCTTTGGGGGCCGAGCTAAAGGGGAGACCCAGTACTTC.

The J gene is TRBJ1-3, the V gene TRBV9; 7 positions agree with TRBD1. The V gene's germline CDR1 is SGDLS and CDR2 YYNGEE. This CDR3 is built from 16 residues. J gave up 4 bases and V 0 bases, and 7 bases lay outside the gene matches. The CDR3 nucleotides read TGTGCCAGCAGCGTAGATGTAGGGGGCTCCGGAAACACCATATATTTT. Translating gives CASSVDVGGSGNTIYF.

The rearrangement links TRBV15 to TRBJ2-7; 10 nucleotides match TRBD1. The germline CDR1 and CDR2 sequences are LNHNV and YYDKDF (reference sequence). V lost 3 bases, J lost 5 bases, and 4 bases stayed unmatched. The CDR3 totals 14 residues. This chain's CDR3 is CATSRTGGKDEQYF. The DNA of the CDR3 is TGTGCCACCAGCAGGACAGGGGGCAAGGACGAGCAGTACTTC.

The CDR3 loop reads CASSIQMNTEAFF. CDR3 DNA sequence: TGTGCCAGTAGTATCCAAATGAACACTGAAGCTTTCTTT. The V and J genes are TRBV19 and TRBJ1-1; unclear D gene. V was clipped by 3 bases and J by 0 bases, with 5 bases between them. CDR3 size: 13 residues. Per the germline V gene, CDR1 is LNHDA and CDR2 is SQIVND (reference sequence).

The rearrangement uses TRBV28 and TRBJ1-2, with TRBD1 matching over 7 bases. Germline lookup yields CDR1 MDHEN and CDR2 SYDVKM. The V gene end was trimmed by 4 bases and the J gene end by 4 bases; junction bases not matched to a gene: 3. There are 13 residues in the CDR3. CDR3 DNA: TGTGCCAGCAGTTCGACAGGGAGCTATGGCTACACCTTC. Translated: CASSSTGSYGYTF.

V is TRBV13 and J is TRBJ2-3; TRBD2 matches at 7 bases. CDR3 size: 18 residues. Germline CDR1 PRHDT, CDR2 FYEKMQ (reference sequence). V lost 6 bases, J lost 5 bases, and 20 bases stayed unmatched. This chain's CDR3 is CASSSAPLHTGGLDTQYF. The CDR3 region has the DNA TGTGCCAGCAGTTCTGCCCCCCTCCACACGGGAGGATTAGATACGCAGTATTTT.